Described below is a single T cell receptor (beta chain) sequence and its context. Assay: immunoSEQ multiplex PCR; the TCRdb copy retains only in-frame clones and omits some. The data show under 200,000 clones, around 92% seen once. The sample is drawn from a study of control samples from healthy donors and cancer patients. Material for sequencing was blood. This receptor was obtained from a woman aged 25 to 39 in good health.

This CDR3 is CASSRGQGRGPLHF. The CDR3 nucleotides are TGTGCCAGCAGCCGAGGACAGGGAAGGGGGCCCCTCCACTTT. The chain combines TRBV3-1 (or the pseudogene TRBV3-2) with TRBJ1-6; TRBD1 matches at 8 bases. The CDR3 is made up of 14 amino acids. Looked up from germline, CDR1 is LGHDT and CDR2 is YNNKEL (reference sequence). With V trimmed by 4 bases and J by 13 bases, 9 bases remained unmatched.